There are many counts of the clone carrying this T cell receptor (beta chain). The source of the sample is a study of T cells after yellow fever vaccination. MiXCR, applied by TCRdb to the 5' RACE reads, yields one record per CDR3 protein. Counted here are roughly 170,000 distinct CDR3 sequences, 5.5% to 7.5% occurring once; the ten biggest clones make up roughly 3%. This specimen was CD4+ T cells sorted from PBMCs, taken on the day of the first yellow fever vaccination. The receptor was derived from a man younger than 30 who received the YFV17D yellow fever vaccine.

The CDR3 coding sequence is TGTGCCAGCAGTCGACCCCCCGGCAGGGGGTTTGAAGAGACCCAGTACTTC. This sequence encodes CASSRPPGRGFEETQYF. The chain joins TRBV12-3 or TRBV12-4 to TRBJ2-5; TRBD1 agrees at 7 bases. J gave up 3 bases and V 5 bases, and 15 bases lay outside the gene matches. CDR3 length: 17 residues.